This TCR beta chain was sequenced for a study of T cells after posttransplantation cyclophosphamide. Study-wide results and limits: Donor CD8+ memory clones often dominated recipient blood repertoires at later times.

In regard to this clone: Its antigen is as yet unknown.

The repertoire was sequenced with immunoSEQ multiplex PCR; TCRdb's copy has only in-frame clones and lacks some. Of tens of thousands of clones in the sample, 90% to 95% were seen once. The CDR3 length is 13 residues. V shed 3 bases, J shed 8 bases, and the junction held 5 bases outside the gene matches. The germline V gene has CDR1 LNHDA and CDR2 SQIVND (reference sequence). The clonotype was recovered from a woman aged 25-40 years in good health and a related stem cell transplant donor. The sequencing sample was made of PBMCs. The rearrangement uses TRBV19 and TRBJ1-2; 8 nucleotides match TRBD1. The CDR3 DNA reads TGTGCCAGTAGTATCCGGACAGGGCGAGGCTACACCTTC. Its protein product is CASSIRTGRGYTF.